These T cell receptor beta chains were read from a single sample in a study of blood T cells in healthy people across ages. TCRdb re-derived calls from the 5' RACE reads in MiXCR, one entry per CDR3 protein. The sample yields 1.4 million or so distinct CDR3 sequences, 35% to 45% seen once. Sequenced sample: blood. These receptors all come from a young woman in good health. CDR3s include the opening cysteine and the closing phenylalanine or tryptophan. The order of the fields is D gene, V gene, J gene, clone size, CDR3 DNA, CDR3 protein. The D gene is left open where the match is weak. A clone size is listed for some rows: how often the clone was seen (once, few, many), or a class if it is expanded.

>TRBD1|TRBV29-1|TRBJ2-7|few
TGCAGCGCTGGACAGGGGGCGTTCTACGAGCAGTACTTC
CSAGQGAFYEQYF
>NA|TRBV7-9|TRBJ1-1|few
TGTGCCAGCGGGAAGGGCCGAGGGAACACTGAAGCTTTCTTT
CASGKGRGNTEAFF
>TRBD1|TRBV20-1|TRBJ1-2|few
TGCAGTGCTAGAGATCCGGGACAGGGGGCGCTTGGCTACACCTTC
CSARDPGQGALGYTF
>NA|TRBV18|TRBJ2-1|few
TGTGCCAGCTCACCAACTAGTGGGGGGGCCTCTGAGCAGTTCTTC
CASSPTSGGASEQFF
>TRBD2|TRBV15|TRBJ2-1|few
TGTGCCACCAAAGAGGGACTAGCGGGCTACAATGAGCAGTTCTTC
CATKEGLAGYNEQFF
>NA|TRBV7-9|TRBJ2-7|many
TGTGCCAGCAGCCATGGGAACGAGCAGTACTTC
CASSHGNEQYF
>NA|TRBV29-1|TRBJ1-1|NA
TGCAGCGTTGTCTTGCGGTTTATGACTGAAGCTTTCTTT
CSVVLRFMTEAFF
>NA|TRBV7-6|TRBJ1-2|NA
TGTGCCAGCAGCTTAGAGATAGGCCCGACTAACTATGGCTACACCTTC
CASSLEIGPTNYGYTF
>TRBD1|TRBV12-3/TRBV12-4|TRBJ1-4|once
TGTGCCAGCAGTTCTGCCAGGGGGTTAAATGAAAAACTGTTTTTT
CASSSARGLNEKLFF
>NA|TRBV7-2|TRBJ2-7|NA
TGTGCCAGCAGCTTCGGGGGCCTCAGCTCCTACAATGAGCAGTACTTC
CASSFGGLSSYNEQYF
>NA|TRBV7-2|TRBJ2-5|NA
TGTGCCAGCAGCTTATTCTTACAACCCAATGAGCAGTACTTC
CASSLFLQPNEQYF
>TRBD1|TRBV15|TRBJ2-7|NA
TGTGCCACCAGCAGAAAGTTAGGGGACAGACCCTACGAGCAGTACTTC
CATSRKLGDRPYEQYF
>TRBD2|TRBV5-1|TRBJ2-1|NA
TGCGCCAGCAGCTTGGGGACTAGCACTGAGCAGTTCTTC
CASSLGTSTEQFF
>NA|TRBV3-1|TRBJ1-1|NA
TGTGCCAGCAGAAAAAGGGACTCCAAGGTGACTGAAGCTTTCTTT
CASRKRDSKVTEAFF
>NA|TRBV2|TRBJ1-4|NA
TGTGCCAGCATTCAGGGACTCTCCAATGAAAAACTGTTTTTT
CASIQGLSNEKLFF
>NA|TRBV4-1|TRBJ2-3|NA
TGCGCCAGCAGCCAAGTCCTGGCGGGGGCCAGCACAGATACGCAGTATTTT
CASSQVLAGASTDTQYF
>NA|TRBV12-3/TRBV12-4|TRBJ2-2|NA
TGTGCCAGCACCGTGGGTGGCGGGGAGCTGTTTTTT
CASTVGGGELFF
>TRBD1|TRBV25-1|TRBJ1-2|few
TGTGCCAGCAGTGAATTTCACAGGGGAAACTATGGCTACACCTTC
CASSEFHRGNYGYTF
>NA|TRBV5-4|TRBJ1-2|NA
TGTGCCAGCAGAAGGTTCGGGGGTAACTATGGCTACACCTTC
CASRRFGGNYGYTF
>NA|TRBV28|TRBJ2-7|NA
TGTGCCAGCAGCCTCGGATCAGCCCACGAGCAGTACTTC
CASSLGSAHEQYF
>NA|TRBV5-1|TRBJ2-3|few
TGCGCCAGCAGCTTAAGTTGGTCTTCTAGCACAGATACGCAGTATTTT
CASSLSWSSSTDTQYF
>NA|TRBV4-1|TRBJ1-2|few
TGCGCCAGCGGGGGCGAGGGGTCGAGTGGCTACACCTTC
CASGGEGSSGYTF
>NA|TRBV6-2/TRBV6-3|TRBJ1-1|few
TGTGCCAGCAGTTACTCGATCAGGGCACACACTGAAGCTTTCTTT
CASSYSIRAHTEAFF
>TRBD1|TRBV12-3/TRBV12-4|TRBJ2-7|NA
TGTGCCAGCAGTTTCGAGGACAGGGCGCCCTACGAGCAGTACTTC
CASSFEDRAPYEQYF
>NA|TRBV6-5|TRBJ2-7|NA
TGTGCCAGCAGTCGGGAAATTAGAGGCTCCTACGAGCAGTACTTC
CASSREIRGSYEQYF
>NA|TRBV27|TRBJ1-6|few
TGTGCCAGCAGTAGGGGGACCGGAGTTTCACCCCTCCACTTT
CASSRGTGVSPLHF
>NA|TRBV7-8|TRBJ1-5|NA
TGTGCCAGCAGCTTACAGGGGATGAATCAGCCCCAGCATTTT
CASSLQGMNQPQHF
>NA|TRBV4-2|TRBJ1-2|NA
TGTGCCAGCAGCCAAGATCCATTGACAGTAGACCTCTATGGCTACACCTTC
CASSQDPLTVDLYGYTF
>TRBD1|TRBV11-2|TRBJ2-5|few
TGTGCCAGCAGCTTCTTGCGGGGACAGGGGTTAGAGACCCAGTACTTC
CASSFLRGQGLETQYF
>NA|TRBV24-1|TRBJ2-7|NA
TGTGCCACCAGTGACGGGGGCACCTACAATGAGCAGTACTTC
CATSDGGTYNEQYF
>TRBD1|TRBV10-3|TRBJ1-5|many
TGTGCCATCAGTGAGACAGGGGAGGTTCAGCCCCAGCATTTT
CAISETGEVQPQHF
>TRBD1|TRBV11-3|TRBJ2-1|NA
TGTGCCAGCAGCTTAGGCCGGACAGGCATCAATGAGCAGTTCTTC
CASSLGRTGINEQFF
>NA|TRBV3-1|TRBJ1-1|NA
TGTGCCAGCAGCCAGGGTGCCGGGTCCTTGAACACTGAAGCTTTCTTT
CASSQGAGSLNTEAFF
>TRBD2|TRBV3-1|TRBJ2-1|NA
TGTGCCAGCAGCCGGACTAGCGGGAGTAGGAATGAGCAGTTCTTC
CASSRTSGSRNEQFF
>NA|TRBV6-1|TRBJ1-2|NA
TGTGCCAGCAGTGAAAGAGAGAGCGGCTACACCTTC
CASSERESGYTF
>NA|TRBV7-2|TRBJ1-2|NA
TGTGCCAGCAGCCAAGATCCGGTCCGGGCTGGCTACACCTTC
CASSQDPVRAGYTF
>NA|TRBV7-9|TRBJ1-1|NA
TGTGCCAGCAGCCACGTGGACTACACTGAAGCTTTCTTT
CASSHVDYTEAFF
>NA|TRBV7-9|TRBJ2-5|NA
TGTGCCAGCTACCCGGGACTTACGGCAGAGACCCAGTACTTC
CASYPGLTAETQYF
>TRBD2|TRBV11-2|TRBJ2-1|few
TGTGCCAGCAGCCAGTTAGCGGGGGGGCCGGGTGAGCAGTTCTTC
CASSQLAGGPGEQFF
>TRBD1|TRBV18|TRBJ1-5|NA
TGTGCCAGCTCACCAGGGGACAGGGGCATTGGCAATCAGCCCCAGCATTTT
CASSPGDRGIGNQPQHF
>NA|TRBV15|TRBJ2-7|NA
TGTGCCACCGAGTTAGCGGTTGGGCTCGAGCAGTACTTC
CATELAVGLEQYF
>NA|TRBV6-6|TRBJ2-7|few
TGTGCCAGCAACTACGTGGGTAGCGAGCAGTACTTC
CASNYVGSEQYF
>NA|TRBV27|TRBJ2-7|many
TGTGCCAGCAGAGTCACAGGGACCTACGAGCAGTACTTC
CASRVTGTYEQYF
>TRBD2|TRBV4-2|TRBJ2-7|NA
TGTGCCAGCAGCCAGGCCCTAGCGGGAGTTTCCTACGGGCAGTACTTC
CASSQALAGVSYGQYF
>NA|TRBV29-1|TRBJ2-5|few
TGCAGCGTTCGTCTCAGGGTAGGGGAGACCCAGTACTTC
CSVRLRVGETQYF
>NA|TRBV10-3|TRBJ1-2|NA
TGTGCCATCAGACCGGTGGCGGTTGACTATGGCTACACCTTC
CAIRPVAVDYGYTF
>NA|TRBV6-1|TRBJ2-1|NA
TGTGCCAGCAGTGAAGGTCTAGAGGCAAATGAGCAGTTCTTC
CASSEGLEANEQFF
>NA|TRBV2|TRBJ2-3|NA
TGTGCCGGCAGACGACTCGTGCCTACGCAGTATTTT
CAGRRLVPTQYF
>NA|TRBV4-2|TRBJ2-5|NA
TGTGCCAGCAGCCGAGGACCCGGGTACCAAGAGACCCAGTACTTC
CASSRGPGYQETQYF
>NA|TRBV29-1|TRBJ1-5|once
TGCAGCGTTGACGTTATAACAGGGTCTCAGCCCCAGCATTTT
CSVDVITGSQPQHF
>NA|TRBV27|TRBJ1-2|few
TGTGCCAGCAGTCGTGGGGGGGTTGGAAACTATGGCTACACCTTC
CASSRGGVGNYGYTF
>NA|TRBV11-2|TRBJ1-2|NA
TGTGCCAGCAACAAACTCCAGGGGAGCTATGGCTACACCTTC
CASNKLQGSYGYTF
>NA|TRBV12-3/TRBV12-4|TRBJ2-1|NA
TGTGCCAGCAGTTTTTCCCAGGCCTCCTACAATGAGCAGTTCTTC
CASSFSQASYNEQFF
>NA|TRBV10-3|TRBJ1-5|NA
TGTGCCATCAGTGAGCAAGAGGGCTTGTTCAATCAGCCCGAGCATTTT
CAISEQEGLFNQPEHF
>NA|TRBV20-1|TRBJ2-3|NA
TGCAGTGCTAGAGAACCCACGGGGGCAAACACAGATACGCAGTATTTT
CSAREPTGANTDTQYF
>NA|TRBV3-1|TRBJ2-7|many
TGCGCCAGCAGCCAAAGCGGGTACGAGCAGTACTTC
CASSQSGYEQYF
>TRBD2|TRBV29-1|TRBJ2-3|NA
TGCAGCGTTGAAAGGCGGGAGCACCCAGATACGCAGTATTTT
CSVERREHPDTQYF
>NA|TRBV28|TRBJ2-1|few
TGTGCCAGCAGTCTCAACATCGATGAGCAGTTCTTC
CASSLNIDEQFF
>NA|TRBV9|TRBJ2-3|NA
TGTGCCAGCAGCGTAAGCAGGGTAAATTCGGGTGTTTCAGATACGCAGTATTTT
CASSVSRVNSGVSDTQYF
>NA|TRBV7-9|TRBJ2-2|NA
TGTGCCAGCAGCTTCCCCCGGGGTGAATGGACGGAGACGAACACCGGGGAGCTGTTTTTT
CASSFPRGEWTETNTGELFF